The subject of this entry is one T cell receptor (beta chain). Antigen specificity is unknown. The data originate from a study of Tregs in tolerant kidney transplant recipients. Assay used: immunoSEQ multiplex PCR; TCRdb lists only in-frame clones, some missing. The sample records 110,000 or so clones, roughly nine tenths being singletons. The germline CDR1 and CDR2 sequences are MNHEY and SMNVEV (reference sequence). Trimming pared 3 bases from V and 4 bases from J, leaving 8 bases between. The CDR3 has 13 residues. Study-wide findings and caveats: Biological reproducibility was not directly addressed, but technical replication error appeared minimal. The most relevant donor-specific Treg TCRbeta repertoire apparently came from expansion with activated donor B cells.

Thawed PBMCs were FACS-sorted into unstimulated CD4+CD25+CD127- regulatory T cells, CD4+CD25- non-regulatory cells, CD4 and CD8 cells. Sequences were obtained from CD4+ T cells from blood. J is TRBJ2-3 and V is TRBV27; possibly TRBD2 for D (5 bases). The receptor comes from a human donor in good health. The CDR3 DNA follows: TGTGCCAGCAGTTTGATGGGAGCAGATACGCAGTATTTT. It encodes CASSLMGADTQYF.